Listed below are T cell receptor beta chains from one sample, sequenced in a study of spatial heterogeneity in lung cancer. TCRdb reprocessed the 5' RACE reads with MiXCR, giving one entry per CDR3 protein. The sample lists about 27,000 distinct CDR3 sequences, 7% to 7.5% occurring once. This material consisted of lung tumor tissue, taken at surgery. The receptors here all came from a male donor with early-stage non-small cell lung cancer. Both conserved end residues are part of each CDR3. D genes are given only for firm matches. Rows give clone size only sometimes, using once, few, many, or a class for an expanded clone.

>TRBJ2-3|TRBD1|TRBV29-1|many|15
TGCAGCGTTGATTCCGGGACAGGGACCACAGATACGCAGTATTTT
CSVDSGTGTTDTQYF
>TRBJ2-4|TRBD1|TRBV4-3|few|16
TGCGCCAGCAGCCAAGAGCCAGGGGGTGACAAAAACATTCAGTACTTC
CASSQEPGGDKNIQYF
>TRBJ2-7|.|TRBV11-2|.|16
TGTGCCAGCAGCTCTGGCGGGACAACAATTCTATACGAGCAGTACTTC
CASSSGGTTILYEQYF
>TRBJ2-2|.|TRBV9|many|13
TGTGCCAGCGGGGGCCCTGGCACCGGGGAGCTGTTTTTT
CASGGPGTGELFF
>TRBJ2-7|.|TRBV29-1|few|11
TGCAGCGTCTCTACCTCCGACGAGCAGTACTTC
CSVSTSDEQYF
>TRBJ1-5|TRBD1|TRBV6-2/TRBV6-3|few|14
TGTGCCAGCAGTTACAGACAGGGCAGGCAGCCCCAGCATTTT
CASSYRQGRQPQHF
>TRBJ1-5|.|TRBV27|many|13
TGTGCCAGCAGAGGTTCATACAATCAGCCCCAGCATTTT
CASRGSYNQPQHF
>TRBJ2-7|.|TRBV5-6|many|13
TGTGCCAGCAGCTTGCAGGGACCCTACGAGCAGTACTTC
CASSLQGPYEQYF
>TRBJ2-1|.|TRBV5-6|.|15
TGTGCCAGCAGCTGGACTGAAGACCTGTACAATGAGCAGTTCTTC
CASSWTEDLYNEQFF
>TRBJ2-2|TRBD2|TRBV20-1|.|14
TGCAGTGCTAGAAGGACTAGCGGGACCGGGGAGCTGTTTTTT
CSARRTSGTGELFF
>TRBJ1-1|TRBD1|TRBV28|many|15
TGTGCCAGCAGTTCCCCGACAGGGGGCACTTCTGAAGCTTTCTTT
CASSSPTGGTSEAFF
>TRBJ1-1|.|TRBV20-1|many|13
TGCAGTGCTAGTGCCCGATGGGGCACTGAAGCTTTCTTT
CSASARWGTEAFF